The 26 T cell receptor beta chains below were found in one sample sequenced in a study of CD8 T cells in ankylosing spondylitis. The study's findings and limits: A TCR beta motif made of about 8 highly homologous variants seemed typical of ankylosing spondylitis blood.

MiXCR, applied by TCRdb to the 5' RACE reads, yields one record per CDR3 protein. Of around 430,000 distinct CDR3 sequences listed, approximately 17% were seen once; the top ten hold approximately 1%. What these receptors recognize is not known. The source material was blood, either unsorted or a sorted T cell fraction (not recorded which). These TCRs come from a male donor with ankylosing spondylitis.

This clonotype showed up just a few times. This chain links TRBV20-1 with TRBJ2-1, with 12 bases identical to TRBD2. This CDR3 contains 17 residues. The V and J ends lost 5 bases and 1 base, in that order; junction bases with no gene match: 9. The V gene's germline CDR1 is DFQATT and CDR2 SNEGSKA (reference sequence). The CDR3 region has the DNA TGCAGTGCTCACACCCGGACTAGCGGGGTATCCTACAATGAGCAGTTCTTC. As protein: CSAHTRTSGVSYNEQFF.

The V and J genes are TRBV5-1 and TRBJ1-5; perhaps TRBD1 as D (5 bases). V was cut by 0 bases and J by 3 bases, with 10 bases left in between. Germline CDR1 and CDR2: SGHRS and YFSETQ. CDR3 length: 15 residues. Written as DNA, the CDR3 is TGCGCCAGCAGCTTGGGAGGGGATGACAATCAGCCCCAGCATTTT. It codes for CASSLGGDDNQPQHF.

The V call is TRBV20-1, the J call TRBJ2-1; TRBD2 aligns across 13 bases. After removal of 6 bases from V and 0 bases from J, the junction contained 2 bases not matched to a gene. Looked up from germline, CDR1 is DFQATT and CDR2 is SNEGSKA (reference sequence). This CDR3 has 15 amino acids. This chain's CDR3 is CSARTSGSSYNEQFF. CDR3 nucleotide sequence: TGCAGTGCGCGGACTAGCGGGAGCTCCTACAATGAGCAGTTCTTC.

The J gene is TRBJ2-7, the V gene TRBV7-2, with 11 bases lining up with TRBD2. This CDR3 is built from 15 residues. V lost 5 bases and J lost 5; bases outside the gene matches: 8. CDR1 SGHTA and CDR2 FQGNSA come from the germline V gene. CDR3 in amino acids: CASSLSIAGGNEQYF. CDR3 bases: TGTGCCAGCAGCCTTTCGATAGCGGGGGGGAACGAGCAGTACTTC.

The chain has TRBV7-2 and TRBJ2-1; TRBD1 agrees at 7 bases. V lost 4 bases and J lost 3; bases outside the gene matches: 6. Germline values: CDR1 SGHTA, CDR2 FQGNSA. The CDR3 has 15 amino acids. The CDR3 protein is CASSSTGTDYNEQFF. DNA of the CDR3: TGTGCCAGCAGCTCTACCGGGACAGACTACAATGAGCAGTTCTTC.

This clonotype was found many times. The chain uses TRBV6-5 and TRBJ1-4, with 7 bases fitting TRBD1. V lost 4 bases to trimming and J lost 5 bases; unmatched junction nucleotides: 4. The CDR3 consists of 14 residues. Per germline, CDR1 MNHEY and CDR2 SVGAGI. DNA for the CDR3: TGTGCCAGCAGTTTGGGACAGAAGAATGAAAAACTGTTTTTT. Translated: CASSLGQKNEKLFF.

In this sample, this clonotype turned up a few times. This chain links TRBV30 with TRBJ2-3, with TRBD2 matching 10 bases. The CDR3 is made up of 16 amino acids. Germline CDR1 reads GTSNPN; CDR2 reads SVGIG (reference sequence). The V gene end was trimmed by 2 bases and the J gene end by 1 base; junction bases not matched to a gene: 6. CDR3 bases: TGTGCCTGGAGTCCGTCGAGCGGGGGGGGCACAGATACGCAGTATTTT. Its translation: CAWSPSSGGGTDTQYF.

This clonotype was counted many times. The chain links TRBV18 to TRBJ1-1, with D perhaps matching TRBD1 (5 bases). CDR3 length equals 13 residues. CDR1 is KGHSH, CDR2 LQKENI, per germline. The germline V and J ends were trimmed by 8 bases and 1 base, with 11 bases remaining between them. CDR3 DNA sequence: TGTGCCAGCAGTCCCGGACAGAACACTGAAGCTTTCTTT. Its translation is CASSPGQNTEAFF.

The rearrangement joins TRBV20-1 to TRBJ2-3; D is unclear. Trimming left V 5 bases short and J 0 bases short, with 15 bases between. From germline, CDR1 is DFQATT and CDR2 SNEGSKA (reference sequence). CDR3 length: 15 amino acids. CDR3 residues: CSAQLQAVSTDTQYF. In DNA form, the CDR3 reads TGCAGTGCTCAACTTCAGGCCGTTAGCACAGATACGCAGTATTTT.

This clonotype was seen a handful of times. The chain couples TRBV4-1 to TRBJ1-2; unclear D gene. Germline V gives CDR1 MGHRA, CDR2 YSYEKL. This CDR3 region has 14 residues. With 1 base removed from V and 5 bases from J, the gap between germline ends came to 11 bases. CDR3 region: CASSQGLGLYGYTF. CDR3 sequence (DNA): TGCGCCAGCAGCCAAGGTTTGGGTCTTTATGGCTACACCTTC.

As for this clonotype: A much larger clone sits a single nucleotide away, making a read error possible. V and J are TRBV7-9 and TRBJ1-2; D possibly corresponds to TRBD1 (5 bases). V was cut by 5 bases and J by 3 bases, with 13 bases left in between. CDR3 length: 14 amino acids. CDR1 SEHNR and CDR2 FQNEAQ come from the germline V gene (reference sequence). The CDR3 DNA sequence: TGTGCCAGCAGCGCCGCGGGGGATGACTATGGCTACACCTTC. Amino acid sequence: CASSAAGDDYGYTF.

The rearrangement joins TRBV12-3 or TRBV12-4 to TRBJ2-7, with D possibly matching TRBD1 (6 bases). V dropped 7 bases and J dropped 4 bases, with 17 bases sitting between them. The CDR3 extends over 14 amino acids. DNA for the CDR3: TGTGCCAGCACCTCAGGGGCCCCTGTTTACGAGCAGTACTTC. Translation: CASTSGAPVYEQYF.

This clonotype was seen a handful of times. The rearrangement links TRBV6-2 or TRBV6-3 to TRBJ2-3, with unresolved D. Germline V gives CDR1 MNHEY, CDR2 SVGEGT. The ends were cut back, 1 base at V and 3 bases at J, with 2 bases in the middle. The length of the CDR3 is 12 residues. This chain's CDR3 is CASSYLTDTQYF. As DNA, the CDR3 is TGTGCCAGCAGTTACTTAACAGATACGCAGTATTTT.

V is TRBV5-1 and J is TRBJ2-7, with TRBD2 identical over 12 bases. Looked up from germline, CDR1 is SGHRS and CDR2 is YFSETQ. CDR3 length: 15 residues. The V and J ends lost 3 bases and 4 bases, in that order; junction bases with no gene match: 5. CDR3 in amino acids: CASSSSTSGSYEQYF. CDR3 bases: TGCGCCAGCAGCTCCTCGACTAGCGGGAGTTACGAGCAGTACTTC.

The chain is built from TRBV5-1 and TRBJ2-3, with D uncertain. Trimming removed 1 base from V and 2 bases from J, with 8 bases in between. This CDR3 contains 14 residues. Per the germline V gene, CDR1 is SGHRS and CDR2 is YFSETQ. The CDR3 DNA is TGCGCCAGCAGCTTGAGTACGAACACAGATACGCAGTATTTT. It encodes CASSLSTNTDTQYF. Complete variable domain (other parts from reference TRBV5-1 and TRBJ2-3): KAGVTQTPRYLIKTRGQQVTLSCSPISGHRSVSWYQQTPGQGLQFLFEYFSETQRNKGNFPGRFSGRQFSNSRSEMNVSTLELGDSALYLCASSLSTNTDTQYFGPGTRLTVL.

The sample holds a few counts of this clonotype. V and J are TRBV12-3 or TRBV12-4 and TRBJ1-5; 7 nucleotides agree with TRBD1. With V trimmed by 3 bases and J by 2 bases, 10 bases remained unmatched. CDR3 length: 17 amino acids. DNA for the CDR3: TGTGCCAGCAGTTTGGGTACAGGGGCCGGGGGCAATCAGCCCCAGCATTTT. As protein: CASSLGTGAGGNQPQHF.

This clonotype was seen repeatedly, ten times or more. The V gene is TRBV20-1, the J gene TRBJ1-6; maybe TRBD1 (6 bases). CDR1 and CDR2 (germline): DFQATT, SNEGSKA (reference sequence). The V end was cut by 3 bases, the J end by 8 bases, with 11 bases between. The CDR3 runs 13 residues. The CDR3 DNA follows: TGCAGTGCTAGCTACTCAGGGGATTCACCCCTCCACTTT. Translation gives CSASYSGDSPLHF.

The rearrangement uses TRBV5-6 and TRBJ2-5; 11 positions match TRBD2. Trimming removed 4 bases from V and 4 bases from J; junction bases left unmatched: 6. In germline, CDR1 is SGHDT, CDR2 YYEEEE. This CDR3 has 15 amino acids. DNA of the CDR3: TGTGCCAGCAGCCAGACTAGCGGGGTGGTAGAGACCCAGTACTTC. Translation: CASSQTSGVVETQYF.

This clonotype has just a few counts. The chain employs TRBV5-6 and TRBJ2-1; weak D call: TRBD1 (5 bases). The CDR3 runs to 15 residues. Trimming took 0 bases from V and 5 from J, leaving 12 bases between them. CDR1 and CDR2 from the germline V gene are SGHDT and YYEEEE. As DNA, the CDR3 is TGTGCCAGCAGCTTGGGACAGAGAGAAAACAATGAGCAGTTCTTC. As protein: CASSLGQRENNEQFF.

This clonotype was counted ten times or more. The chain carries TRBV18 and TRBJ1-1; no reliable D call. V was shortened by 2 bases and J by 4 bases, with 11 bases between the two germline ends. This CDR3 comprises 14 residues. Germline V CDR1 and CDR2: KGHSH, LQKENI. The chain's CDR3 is CASSPEGAGTEAFF. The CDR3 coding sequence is TGTGCCAGCTCACCAGAAGGCGCGGGCACTGAAGCTTTCTTT.

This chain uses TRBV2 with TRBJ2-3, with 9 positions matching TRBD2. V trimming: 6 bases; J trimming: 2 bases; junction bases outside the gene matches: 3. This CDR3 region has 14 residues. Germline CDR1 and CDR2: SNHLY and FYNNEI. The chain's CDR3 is CASSASGTTDTQYF. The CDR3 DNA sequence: TGTGCCAGCAGCGCTAGCGGGACCACAGATACGCAGTATTTT.

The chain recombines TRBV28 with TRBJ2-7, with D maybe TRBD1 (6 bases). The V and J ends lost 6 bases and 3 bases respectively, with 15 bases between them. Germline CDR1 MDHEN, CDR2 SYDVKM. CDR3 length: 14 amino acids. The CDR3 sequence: CASSPLRDNYEQYF. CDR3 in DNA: TGTGCCAGCAGCCCCCTCCGGGACAACTACGAGCAGTACTTC.

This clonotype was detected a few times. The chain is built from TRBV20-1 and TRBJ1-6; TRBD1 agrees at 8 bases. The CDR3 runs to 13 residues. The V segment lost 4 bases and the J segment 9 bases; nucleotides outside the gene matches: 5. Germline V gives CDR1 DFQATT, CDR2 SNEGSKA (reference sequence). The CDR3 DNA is TGCAGTGCTACGACAGGGGTGGGTTCACCCCTCCACTTT. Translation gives CSATTGVGSPLHF.

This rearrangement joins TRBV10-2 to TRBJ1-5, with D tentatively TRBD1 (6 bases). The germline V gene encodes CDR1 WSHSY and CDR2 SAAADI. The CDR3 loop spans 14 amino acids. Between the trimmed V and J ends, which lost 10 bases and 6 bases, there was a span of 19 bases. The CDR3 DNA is TGCGCCACCGGATTCACAGGGTCCGCTCAGCCCCAGCATTTT. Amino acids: CATGFTGSAQPQHF.

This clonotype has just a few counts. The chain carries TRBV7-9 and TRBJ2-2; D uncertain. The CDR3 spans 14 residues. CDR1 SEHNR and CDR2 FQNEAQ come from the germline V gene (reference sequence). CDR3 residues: CARSNGRGTGELFF. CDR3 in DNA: TGTGCAAGGTCCAACGGGCGAGGCACCGGGGAGCTGTTTTTT.

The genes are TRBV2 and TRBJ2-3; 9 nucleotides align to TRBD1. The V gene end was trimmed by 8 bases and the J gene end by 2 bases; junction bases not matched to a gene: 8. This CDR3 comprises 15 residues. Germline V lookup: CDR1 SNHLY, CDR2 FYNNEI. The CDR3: CASAPGTGPTDTQYF. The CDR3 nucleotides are TGTGCCAGCGCGCCCGGGACAGGGCCCACAGATACGCAGTATTTT.